This T cell receptor beta chain was sequenced for a study of blood T cells in healthy people across ages. Study results and limitations: Researchers report that TCR beta diversity correlated strongly with naive T cell percentage. Long-lived and aged donors differed, with more naive CD4+ cells and higher diversity in the long-lived. Conclusively comparing naive with antigen-experienced cells was impossible with unsorted PBMCs.

A second PCR, run for roughly 7 to 11 cycles, used a sample-barcoded 5' primer plus a J-beta primer mix. TCRdb analysed the 5' RACE reads with MiXCR anew, one entry per CDR3 protein. Among fewer than 900,000 distinct CDR3 sequences listed, approximately 43% were seen once. As for this clonotype: Its specificity is unknown.

The receptor was isolated from a woman aged 55-75 years in good health. Sequenced material: blood.

CDR3 residues: CASSQDLGQGAWGEKLFF. For the CDR3, the DNA is TGCGCCAGCAGCCAAGATCTAGGACAGGGGGCATGGGGCGAAAAACTGTTTTTT. The V gene is TRBV4-3, the J gene TRBJ1-4; 11 bases map to TRBD1. From germline, CDR1 is LGHNA and CDR2 YSLEER. V was clipped by 0 bases and J by 8 bases; unmatched bases: 11. The CDR3 totals 18 residues.